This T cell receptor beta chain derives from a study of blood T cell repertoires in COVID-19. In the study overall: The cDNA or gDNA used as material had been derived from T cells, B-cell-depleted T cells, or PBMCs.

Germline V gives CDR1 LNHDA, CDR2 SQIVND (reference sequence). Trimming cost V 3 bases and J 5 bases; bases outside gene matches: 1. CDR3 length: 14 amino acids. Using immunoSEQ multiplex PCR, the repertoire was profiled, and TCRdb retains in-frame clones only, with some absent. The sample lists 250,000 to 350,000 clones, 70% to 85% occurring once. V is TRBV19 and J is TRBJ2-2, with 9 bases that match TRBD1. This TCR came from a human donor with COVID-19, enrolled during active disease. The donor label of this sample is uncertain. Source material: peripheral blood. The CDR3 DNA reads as TGTGCCAGTAGTATGGGGACAGGGACCGGGGAGCTGTTTTTT. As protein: CASSMGTGTGELFF.